This is a list of T cell receptor beta chains from one sample in a study of graft-versus-host responses after intestinal transplantation. Repertoires were generated with immunoSEQ multiplex PCR, while TCRdb's copy carries only in-frame clones and drops some. The table includes approximately 58,000 clones, roughly 90% detected once. The sample consisted of PBMCs, taken 26 days after transplant. All receptors come from a human patient who received an intestinal transplant, so some T cells may come from the graft donor. CDR3s include the opening cysteine and the closing phenylalanine or tryptophan. D genes are given only for firm matches. Only some rows state a clone size, as once, few, many or a class for expanded clones.

j_call | d_call | v_call | clone_size | cdr3_aa | cdr3_nt
TRBJ2-7 | . | TRBV27 | . | CASSPRSSYEQYF | TGTGCCAGCAGTCCTAGGAGTTCCTACGAGCAGTACTTC
TRBJ2-2 | TRBD2 | TRBV7-8 | . | CASSSHGGGGVDTGELFF | TGTGCCAGCAGCTCCCACGGTGGGGGGGGAGTCGACACCGGGGAGCTGTTTTTT
TRBJ2-3 | TRBD1 | TRBV7-6 | . | CASSLDRGGTDTQYF | TGTGCCAGCAGCTTAGACAGGGGGGGCACAGATACGCAGTATTTT
TRBJ2-3 | TRBD1 | TRBV5-6 | . | CASRFTGQGIDTQYF | TGTGCCAGCCGCTTTACAGGACAGGGAATCGATACGCAGTATTTT
TRBJ2-3 | TRBD2 | TRBV5-8 | . | CASSLATSGGPTDTQYF | TGTGCCAGCAGCTTGGCCACTAGCGGGGGGCCCACAGATACGCAGTATTTT
TRBJ2-1 | . | TRBV6-1 | . | CASSEDRELGNEQFF | TGTGCCAGCAGTGAAGACAGAGAGCTGGGCAATGAGCAGTTCTTC
TRBJ1-2 | . | TRBV25-1 | . | CASSDLGGIGYTF | TGTGCCAGCAGTGATCTCGGGGGGATCGGCTACACCTTC
TRBJ1-1 | . | TRBV4-1 | . | CASSGRSNTEAFF | TGCGCCAGCTCCGGCAGGTCGAACACTGAAGCTTTCTTT
TRBJ2-7 | . | TRBV20-1 | . | CSASDTYEQYF | TGCAGTGCCTCGGACACCTACGAGCAGTACTTC
TRBJ2-3 | . | TRBV6-4 | few | CASSEEGATDTQYF | TGTGCCAGCAGTGAAGAAGGGGCGACAGATACGCAGTATTTT
TRBJ2-3 | . | TRBV6-6 | . | CASMELTDTQYF | TGTGCCAGCATGGAGCTTACAGATACGCAGTATTTT
TRBJ2-7 | . | TRBV11-2 | . | CASSPLDEQYF | TGTGCCAGCAGCCCCCTAGACGAGCAGTACTTC
TRBJ1-4 | TRBD1 | TRBV5-1 | . | CASSLEGARGRANEKLFF | TGCGCCAGCAGCTTGGAGGGAGCGAGGGGGCGGGCTAATGAAAAACTGTTTTTT
TRBJ1-6 | . | TRBV28 | . | CASRTLGSYPESPLHF | TGTGCCAGCAGGACCCTAGGGAGTTACCCGGAGTCACCCCTCCACTTT
TRBJ2-1 | TRBD2 | TRBV2 | . | CAQSQRGGNEQFF | TGTGCCCAAAGCCAGCGGGGGGGCAATGAGCAGTTCTTC
TRBJ2-7 | TRBD2 | TRBV27 | . | CASSLFQGLYYEQYF | TGTGCCAGCAGTTTATTCCAGGGACTATACTACGAGCAGTACTTC